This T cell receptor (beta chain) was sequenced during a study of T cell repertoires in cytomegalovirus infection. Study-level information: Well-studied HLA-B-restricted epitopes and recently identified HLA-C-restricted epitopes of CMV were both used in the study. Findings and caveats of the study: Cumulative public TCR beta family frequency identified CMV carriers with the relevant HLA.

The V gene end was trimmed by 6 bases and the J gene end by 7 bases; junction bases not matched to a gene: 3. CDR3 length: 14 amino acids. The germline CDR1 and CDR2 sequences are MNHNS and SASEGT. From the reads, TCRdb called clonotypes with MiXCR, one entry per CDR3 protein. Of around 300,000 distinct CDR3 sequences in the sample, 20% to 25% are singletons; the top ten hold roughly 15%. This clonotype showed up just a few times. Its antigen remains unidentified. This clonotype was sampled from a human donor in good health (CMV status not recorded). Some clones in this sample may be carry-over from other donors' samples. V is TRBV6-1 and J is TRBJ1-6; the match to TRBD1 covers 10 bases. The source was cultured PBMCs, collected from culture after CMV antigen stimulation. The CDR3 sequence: CASRGTGVNSPLHF. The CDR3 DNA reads TGTGCCAGCAGGGGGACAGGGGTAAATTCACCCCTCCACTTT.